The rows below give T cell receptor beta chains drawn from one sample of a study of regulatory T cells in long-lasting Graves disease. In TCRdb, the multiplex PCR reads were re-called with MiXCR into one record per CDR3 protein. This table has about 470,000 distinct CDR3 sequences, around 20% appearing once. This specimen was peripheral blood mononuclear cells (PBMCs), taken when the disease was refractory, from a patient treated with antithyroid drugs. The receptors here all came from a female donor with Graves disease. Both conserved end residues are part of each CDR3. The D gene is left open where the match is weak. Where a row states a size, it is once, few, many or the class of an expanded clone; other rows omit it.

cdr3_nt	cdr3_aa	d_call	v_call	j_call	clone_size
TGTGCCTCGAGGACAGTAGCTAACTATGGCTACACCTTC	CASRTVANYGYTF	NA	TRBV30	TRBJ1-2	NA
TGTGCCAGCAGTTCCGAGGGACAGAGGGTCGAGACCCAGTACTTC	CASSSEGQRVETQYF	TRBD1	TRBV12-3/TRBV12-4	TRBJ2-5	many
TGTGCCAGCAGCTATCTACAGCAGGGAGCAACTAATGAAAAACTGTTTTTT	CASSYLQQGATNEKLFF	NA	TRBV12-3/TRBV12-4	TRBJ1-4	many
TGTGCCAGCAGTCGGAGCTTGGGTGAGCAGTTCTTC	CASSRSLGEQFF	NA	TRBV28	TRBJ2-1	few
TGTGCCAGCAGTCCGGGACCCTATGGCTACACCTTC	CASSPGPYGYTF	NA	TRBV2	TRBJ1-2	many
TGTGCCAGCAGTGGGACAGGGGGGGACCACGAGCAGTACTTC	CASSGTGGDHEQYF	TRBD1	TRBV28	TRBJ2-7	many
TGCGCCAGCAGCACCCTAGCGGGAGGGCCCAGTAGCACAGATACGCAGTATTTT	CASSTLAGGPSSTDTQYF	TRBD2	TRBV5-1	TRBJ2-3	NA
TGTGCCAGCACCCAAAGACAGGGGGCGGGAGAATCAGGGGATACGCAGTATTTT	CASTQRQGAGESGDTQYF	TRBD1	TRBV13	TRBJ2-3	NA
TGTGCCAGTAGTATTTTGGGAGTTAACACCGGGGAGCTGTTTTTT	CASSILGVNTGELFF	NA	TRBV19	TRBJ2-2	NA
TGCAGCGGCGGGGGGGGACAGGGGAGGACAGATACGCAGTATTTT	CSGGGGQGRTDTQYF	NA	TRBV29-1	TRBJ2-3	NA
TGTGCCAGCAGCCAAGTAGGTCCCGGGGAGCTGTTTTTT	CASSQVGPGELFF	NA	TRBV3-1	TRBJ2-2	few
TGTGCCAGCTCACCACTGTGGGTCTCTCCCAACTACGAGCAGTACTTC	CASSPLWVSPNYEQYF	NA	TRBV18	TRBJ2-7	few
TGTGCCCTCCGCGGAGGATGGGGTGGAACTAATGAAAAACTGTTTTTT	CALRGGWGGTNEKLFF	NA	TRBV6-1	TRBJ1-4	many
TGTGCCAGCAGTTTAGATTATGGCCAGCCCCAGCATTTT	CASSLDYGQPQHF	NA	TRBV28	TRBJ1-5	few
TGCAGCGTTGGGATGACAGGGTATGGCGAGCAGTACTTC	CSVGMTGYGEQYF	TRBD1	TRBV29-1	TRBJ2-7	many
TGCGCCAGCAGCTTGGATTTGCGCGGGACCCTCACTTACAATGAGCAGTTCTTC	CASSLDLRGTLTYNEQFF	NA	TRBV5-1	TRBJ2-1	NA
TGTGCCAGCAGTTATGAGGGAGGAGAGACCCAGTACTTC	CASSYEGGETQYF	NA	TRBV6-4	TRBJ2-5	NA
TGCAGTGCTAGTCGTTGGGGCACCGGGGAGCTGTTTTTT	CSASRWGTGELFF	NA	TRBV20-1	TRBJ2-2	few
TGTGCCAGCAATAGGGGGCTCAATCAGCCCCAGCATTTT	CASNRGLNQPQHF	TRBD1	TRBV6-1	TRBJ1-5	NA
TGTGCCAGCAGCCACAACAGGGGGATTCTCCGAGAGACCCAGTACTTC	CASSHNRGILRETQYF	TRBD1	TRBV28	TRBJ2-5	many
TGCAGTGCTGATCGACTGGACACTTTGAGAAACACCATATATTTT	CSADRLDTLRNTIYF	NA	TRBV20-1	TRBJ1-3	NA
TGCAGCGGTGAGACAGGGGGCGTCCCTTACTTC	CSGETGGVPYF	TRBD1	TRBV29-1	TRBJ2-5	many
TGTGCCAGTAGCCATGGACAGGGTCTCGCTTTCTTT	CASSHGQGLAFF	TRBD1	TRBV19	TRBJ1-1	few
TGTGCCAGCAGTACGGGGGAAAAACTGTTTTTT	CASSTGEKLFF	NA	TRBV6-1	TRBJ1-4	few
TGTGCCAGCAGCGTAGTGGTTTCCGGGAACACCGGGGAGCTGTTTTTT	CASSVVVSGNTGELFF	NA	TRBV7-9	TRBJ2-2	NA
TGTGCCAGCAGTTACTCTACTGGCGAGCAGTACTTC	CASSYSTGEQYF	NA	TRBV6-5	TRBJ2-7	many
TGTGCCAGCAGCTTAGATGGCTTTACGGGGAGAAAGACCCAGTACTTC	CASSLDGFTGRKTQYF	NA	TRBV7-2	TRBJ2-5	many
TGTGCCAGCAGCCAACAATCTTTGGGGGACCGTGGACCCCTCCACTTT	CASSQQSLGDRGPLHF	NA	TRBV14	TRBJ1-6	NA
TGTGCCAGCAGATCGGACAGTGGTAATTCACCCCTCCACTTT	CASRSDSGNSPLHF	NA	TRBV6-1	TRBJ1-6	NA
TGTGCCTGGAGTGAAAGGGGGGGCTACACCTTC	CAWSERGGYTF	NA	TRBV30	TRBJ1-2	many
TGTGCCAGCAGCGCGGACGGGCAAACTAATGAAAAACTGTTTTTT	CASSADGQTNEKLFF	NA	TRBV11-2	TRBJ1-4	many
TGCGCCAGCAGCCATGGGGACGGACTTAGCTCCTACGAGCAGTACTTC	CASSHGDGLSSYEQYF	NA	TRBV4-1	TRBJ2-7	NA
TGTGCCAGCAGTTTTTCAGGGCTAGAGACCCAGTACTTC	CASSFSGLETQYF	NA	TRBV28	TRBJ2-5	many
TGTGCCAGCCTCCGGGACAGGGTGATCGGGGAGCTGTTTTTT	CASLRDRVIGELFF	TRBD1	TRBV6-1	TRBJ2-2	many
TGTGCCAGCAGCTTGGGACTAGCTTCTGAGCAGTTCTTC	CASSLGLASEQFF	TRBD2	TRBV5-5	TRBJ2-1	NA
TGTGCCAGCAGCTTAGTGGCGAACCCACACATTCAGTACTTC	CASSLVANPHIQYF	NA	TRBV7-9	TRBJ2-4	many
TGTGCCAGCAGCTTGGGCCCAGGGTCTAATTCACCCCTCCACTTT	CASSLGPGSNSPLHF	NA	TRBV5-5	TRBJ1-6	many
TGTGCCAGCAGTTTATTAGTGAGGGACAACTCCTACGAGCAGTACTTC	CASSLLVRDNSYEQYF	NA	TRBV28	TRBJ2-7	few
TGTGCCAGCAGGGGGATCGCAGGGCAAAAGGATAGAGCCTCTGGAAACACCATATATTTT	CASRGIAGQKDRASGNTIYF	NA	TRBV2	TRBJ1-3	many
TGTGCCAGCAGCTTGTCGGACAGGGAATACGAGCAGTACTTC	CASSLSDREYEQYF	TRBD1	TRBV5-6	TRBJ2-7	NA
TGCGCCAGCAGGATTACGCATGAGGGACTTACAGGGACCCAGTACTTC	CASRITHEGLTGTQYF	NA	TRBV5-1	TRBJ2-5	NA
TGCGCCAGCAGCTTGGCCTTGAGGCCGCCAGAGACCCAGTACTTC	CASSLALRPPETQYF	NA	TRBV5-1	TRBJ2-5	few
TGTGCCAGCGTAAAGGGGAGCGGGAGCGGTGGGTACGAGCAGTACTTC	CASVKGSGSGGYEQYF	TRBD2	TRBV3-1	TRBJ2-7	few
TGTGCCAGCAGTTCCCCCCCTGAAAAACTGTTTTTT	CASSSPPEKLFF	NA	TRBV28	TRBJ1-4	many
TGTGCCAGCAGTTTATCACACTACAGGGAACCTTTCTTT	CASSLSHYREPFF	NA	TRBV28	TRBJ1-1	NA
TGTGCCAGCAGCCAGGGTCCCTCCCGACAGCCCCAGCATTTT	CASSQGPSRQPQHF	NA	TRBV6-1	TRBJ1-5	NA